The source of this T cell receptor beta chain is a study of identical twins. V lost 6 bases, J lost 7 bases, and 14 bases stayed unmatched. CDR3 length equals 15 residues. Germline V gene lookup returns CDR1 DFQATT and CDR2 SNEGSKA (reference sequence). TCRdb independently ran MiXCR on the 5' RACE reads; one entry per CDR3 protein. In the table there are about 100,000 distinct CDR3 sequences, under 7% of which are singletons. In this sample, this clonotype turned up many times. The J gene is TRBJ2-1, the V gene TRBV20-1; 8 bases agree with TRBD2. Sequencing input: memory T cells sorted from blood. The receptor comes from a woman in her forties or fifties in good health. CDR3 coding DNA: TGCAGTGCCTCTCCAGGCGGGAGGTTACTAAATGAGCAGTTCTTC. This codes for CSASPGGRLLNEQFF.